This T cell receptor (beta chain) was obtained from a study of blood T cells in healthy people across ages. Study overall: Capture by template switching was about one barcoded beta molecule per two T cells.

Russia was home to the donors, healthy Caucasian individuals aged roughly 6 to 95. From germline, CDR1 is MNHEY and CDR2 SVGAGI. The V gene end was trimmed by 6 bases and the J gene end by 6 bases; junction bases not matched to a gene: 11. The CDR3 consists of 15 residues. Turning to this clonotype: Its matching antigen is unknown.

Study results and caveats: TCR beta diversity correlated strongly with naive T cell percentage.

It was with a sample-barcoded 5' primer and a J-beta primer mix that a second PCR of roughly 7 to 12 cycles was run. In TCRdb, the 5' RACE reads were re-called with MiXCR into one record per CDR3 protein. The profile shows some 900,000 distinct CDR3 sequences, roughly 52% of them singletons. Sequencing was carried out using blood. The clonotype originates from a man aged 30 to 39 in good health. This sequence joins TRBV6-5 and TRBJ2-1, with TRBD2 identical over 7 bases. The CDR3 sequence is CASSLSLWGGNEQFF. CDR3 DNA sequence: TGTGCCAGCAGCCTCAGCCTGTGGGGGGGCAATGAGCAGTTCTTC.